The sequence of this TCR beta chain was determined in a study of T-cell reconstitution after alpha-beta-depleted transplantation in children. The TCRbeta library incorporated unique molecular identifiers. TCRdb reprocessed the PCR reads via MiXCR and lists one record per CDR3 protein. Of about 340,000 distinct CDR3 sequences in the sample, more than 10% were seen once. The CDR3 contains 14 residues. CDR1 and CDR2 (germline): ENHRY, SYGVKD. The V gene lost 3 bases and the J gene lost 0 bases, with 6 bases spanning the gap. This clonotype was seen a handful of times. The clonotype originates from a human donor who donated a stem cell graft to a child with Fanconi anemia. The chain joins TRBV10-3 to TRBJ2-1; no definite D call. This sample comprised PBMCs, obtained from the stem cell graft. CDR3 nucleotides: TGTGCCATCAGTGAAGACATCTCCTACAATGAGCAGTTCTTC. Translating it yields CAISEDISYNEQFF.